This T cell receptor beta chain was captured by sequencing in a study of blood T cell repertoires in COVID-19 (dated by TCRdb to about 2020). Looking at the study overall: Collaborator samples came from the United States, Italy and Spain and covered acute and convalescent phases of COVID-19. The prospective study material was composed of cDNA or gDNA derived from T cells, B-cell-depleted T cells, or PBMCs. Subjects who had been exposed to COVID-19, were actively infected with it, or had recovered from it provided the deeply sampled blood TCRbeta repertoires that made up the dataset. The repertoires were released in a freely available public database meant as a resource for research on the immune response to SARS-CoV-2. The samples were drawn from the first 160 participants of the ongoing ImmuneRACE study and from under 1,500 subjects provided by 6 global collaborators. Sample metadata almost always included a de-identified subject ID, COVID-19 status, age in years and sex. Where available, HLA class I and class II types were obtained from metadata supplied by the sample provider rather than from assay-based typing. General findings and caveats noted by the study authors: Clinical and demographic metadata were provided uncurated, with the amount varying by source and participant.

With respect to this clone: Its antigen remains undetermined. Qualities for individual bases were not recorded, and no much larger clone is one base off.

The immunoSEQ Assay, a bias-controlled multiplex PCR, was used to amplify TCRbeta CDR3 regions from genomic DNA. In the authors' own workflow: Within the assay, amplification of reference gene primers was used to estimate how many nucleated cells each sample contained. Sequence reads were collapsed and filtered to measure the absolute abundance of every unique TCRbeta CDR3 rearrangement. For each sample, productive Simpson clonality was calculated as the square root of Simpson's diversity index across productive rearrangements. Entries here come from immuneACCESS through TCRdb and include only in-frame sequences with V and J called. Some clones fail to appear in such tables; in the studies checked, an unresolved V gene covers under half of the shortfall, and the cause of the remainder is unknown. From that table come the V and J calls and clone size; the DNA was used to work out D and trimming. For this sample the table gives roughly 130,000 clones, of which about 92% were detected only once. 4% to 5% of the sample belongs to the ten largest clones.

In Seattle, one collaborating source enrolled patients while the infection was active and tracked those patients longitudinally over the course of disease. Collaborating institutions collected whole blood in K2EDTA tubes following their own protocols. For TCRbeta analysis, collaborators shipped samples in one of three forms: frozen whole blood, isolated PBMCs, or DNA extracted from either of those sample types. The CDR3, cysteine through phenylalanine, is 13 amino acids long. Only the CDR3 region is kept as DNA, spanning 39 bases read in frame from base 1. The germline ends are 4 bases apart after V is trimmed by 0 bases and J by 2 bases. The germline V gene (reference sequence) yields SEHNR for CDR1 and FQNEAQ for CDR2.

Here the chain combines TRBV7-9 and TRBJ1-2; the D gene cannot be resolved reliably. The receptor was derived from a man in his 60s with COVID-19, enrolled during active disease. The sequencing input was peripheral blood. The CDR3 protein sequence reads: CASSLARNYGYTF. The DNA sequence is TGTGCCAGCAGCTTAGCGAGGAACTATGGCTACACCTTC. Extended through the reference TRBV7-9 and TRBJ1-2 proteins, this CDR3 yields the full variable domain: DTGVSQNPRHKITKRGQNVTFRCDPISEHNRLYWYRQTLGQGPEFLTYFQNEAQLEKSRLLSDRFSAERPKGSFSTLEIQRTEQGDSAMYLCASSLARNYGYTFGSGTRLTVV.